The entry below describes one T cell receptor beta chain. Other DNA sequences in the sample encode the same CDR3. The sample belongs to a study of blood T cell repertoires in COVID-19. Study background: Samples taken during acute and convalescent COVID-19 were collected in the United States, Italy and Spain. PBMCs, B-cell-depleted T cells, or T cells provided the cDNA or gDNA that made up the material.

The authors' processing: By means of reference gene primer amplification, nucleated cell counts were estimated. This table comes from immunoSEQ multiplex PCR, and its TCRdb copy is limited to in-frame clones, with some not included. V and J calls and clone size are as listed in that table; D and trimming were resolved from the DNA. The sample shows 250,000 to 350,000 clones, approximately 91% of them seen only once. What was sequenced was peripheral blood. The clonotype originates from a woman between 25 and 40 years old with COVID-19, enrolled during active disease.

CDR3 sequence (DNA): TGCAGCGTTGCCCCCTCTTCTTACGAGCAGTACTTC. Protein sequence: CSVAPSSYEQYF. The chain combines TRBV29-1 with TRBJ2-7; D is undetermined. The germline CDR1 and CDR2 sequences are SQVTM and ANQGSEA. V was shortened by 4 bases and J by 4 bases, with 11 bases between the two germline ends. The CDR3 runs 12 residues.